Reported below is one T cell receptor beta chain. Its target is not known. With 2 bases removed from V and 1 base from J, the gap between germline ends came to 19 bases. The CDR3 loop spans 17 amino acids. CDR1 GTSNPN and CDR2 SVGIG come from the germline V gene (reference sequence). These data are taken from a study of cytomegalovirus exposure and HLA in healthy donors. Study conclusions and caveats: Researchers reported that a few CMV-associated chains were confirmed in vitro as CMV antigen-specific. When analyzed later, a missense DCLRE1C variant was found to be linked to TCR beta V- and J-gene trimming. Links to common viral pathogens appeared, in a later analysis, for several of the most significant clusters.

In the PCR, 60 Vbeta and 13 Jbeta primers were used. Assay: immunoSEQ multiplex PCR; the TCRdb copy retains only in-frame clones and omits some. The sample has some 100,000 clones, 75% to 90% seen once. Source material: PBMCs. This rearrangement joins TRBV30 to TRBJ2-3, with D tentatively TRBD1 (6 bases). This receptor was taken from a man under 40 in good health and CMV-seronegative. CDR3 sequence reads: CAWSTSSGVSGTDTQYF. The DNA for the CDR3 is TGTGCCTGGAGTACCTCATCAGGGGTATCTGGCACAGATACGCAGTATTTT.